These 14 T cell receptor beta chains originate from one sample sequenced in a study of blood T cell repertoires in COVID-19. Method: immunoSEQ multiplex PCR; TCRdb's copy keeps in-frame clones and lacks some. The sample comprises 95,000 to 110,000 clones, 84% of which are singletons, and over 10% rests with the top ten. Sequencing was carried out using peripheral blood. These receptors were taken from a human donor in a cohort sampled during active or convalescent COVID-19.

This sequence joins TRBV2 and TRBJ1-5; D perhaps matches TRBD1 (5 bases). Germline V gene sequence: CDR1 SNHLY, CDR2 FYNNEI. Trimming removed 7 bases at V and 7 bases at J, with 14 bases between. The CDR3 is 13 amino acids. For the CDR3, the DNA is TGTGCCAGCAATTGGGGGGTAGAGCAGCCCCAGCATTTT. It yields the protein CASNWGVEQPQHF. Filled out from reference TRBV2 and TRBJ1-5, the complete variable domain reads EPEVTQTPSHQVTQMGQEVILRCVPISNHLYFYWYRQILGQKVEFLVSFYNNEISEKSEIFDDQFSVERPDGSNFTLKIRSTKLEDSAMYFCASNWGVEQPQHFGDGTRLSIL.

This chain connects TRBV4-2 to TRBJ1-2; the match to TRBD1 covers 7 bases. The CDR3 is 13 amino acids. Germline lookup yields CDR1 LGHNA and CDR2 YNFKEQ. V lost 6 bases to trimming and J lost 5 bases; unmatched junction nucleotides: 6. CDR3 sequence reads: CASRGDSIYGYTF. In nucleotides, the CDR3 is TGTGCCAGCAGGGGGGACAGCATTTATGGCTACACCTTC.

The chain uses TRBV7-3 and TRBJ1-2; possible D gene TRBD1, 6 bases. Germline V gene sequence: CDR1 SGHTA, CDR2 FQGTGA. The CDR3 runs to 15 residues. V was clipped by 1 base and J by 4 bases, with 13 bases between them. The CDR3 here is CASSLNGPGAYGYTF. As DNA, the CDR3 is TGTGCCAGCAGCTTAAATGGCCCAGGGGCCTATGGCTACACCTTC.

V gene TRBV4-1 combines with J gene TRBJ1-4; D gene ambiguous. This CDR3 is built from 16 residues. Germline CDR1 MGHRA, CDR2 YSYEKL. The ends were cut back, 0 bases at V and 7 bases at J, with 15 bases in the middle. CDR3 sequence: CASSQDRAGLFEKLFF. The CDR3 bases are TGCGCCAGCAGCCAAGATCGGGCAGGACTGTTTGAAAAACTGTTTTTT.

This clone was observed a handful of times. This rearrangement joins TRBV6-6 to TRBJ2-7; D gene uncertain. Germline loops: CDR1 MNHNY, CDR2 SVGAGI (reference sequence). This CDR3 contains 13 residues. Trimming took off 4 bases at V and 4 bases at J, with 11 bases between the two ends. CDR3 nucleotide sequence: TGTGCCAGCAGTTCCCCTACACTATACGAGCAGTACTTC. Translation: CASSSPTLYEQYF.

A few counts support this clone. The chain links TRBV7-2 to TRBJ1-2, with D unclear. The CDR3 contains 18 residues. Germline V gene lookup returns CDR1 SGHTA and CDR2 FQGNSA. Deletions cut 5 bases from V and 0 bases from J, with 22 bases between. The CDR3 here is CASSLRRNGGQANYGYTF. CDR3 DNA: TGTGCCAGCAGCCTGCGTCGAAACGGAGGGCAAGCTAACTATGGCTACACCTTC. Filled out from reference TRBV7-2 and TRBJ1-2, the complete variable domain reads GAGVSQSPSNKVTEKGKDVELRCDPISGHTALYWYRQSLGQGLEFLIYFQGNSAPDKSGLPSDRFSAERTGGSVSTLTIQRTQQEDSAVYLCASSLRRNGGQANYGYTFGSGTRLTVV.

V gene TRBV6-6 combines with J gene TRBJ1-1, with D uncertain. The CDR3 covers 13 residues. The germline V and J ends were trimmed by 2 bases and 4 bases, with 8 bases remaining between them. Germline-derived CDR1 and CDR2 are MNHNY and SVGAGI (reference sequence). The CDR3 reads CASSYNAGTEAFF. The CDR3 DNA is TGTGCCAGCAGTTACAACGCGGGCACTGAAGCTTTCTTT.

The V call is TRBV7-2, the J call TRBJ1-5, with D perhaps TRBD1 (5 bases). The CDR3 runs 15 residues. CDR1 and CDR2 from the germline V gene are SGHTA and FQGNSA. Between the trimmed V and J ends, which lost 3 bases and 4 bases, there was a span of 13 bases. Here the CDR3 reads CASSLGGGGNQPQHF. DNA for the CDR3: TGTGCCAGCAGCTTGGGTGGTGGGGGGAATCAGCCCCAGCATTTT. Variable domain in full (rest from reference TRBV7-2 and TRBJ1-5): GAGVSQSPSNKVTEKGKDVELRCDPISGHTALYWYRQSLGQGLEFLIYFQGNSAPDKSGLPSDRFSAERTGGSVSTLTIQRTQQEDSAVYLCASSLGGGGNQPQHFGDGTRLSIL.

The CDR3 DNA follows: TGTGCCAGCAGCTTGAGGGACAACTCTGGGGCCAACGTCCTGACTTTC. Translating gives CASSLRDNSGANVLTF. V and J are TRBV5-5 and TRBJ2-6; D perhaps matches TRBD1 (6 bases). The germline V gene encodes CDR1 SGHKS and CDR2 YYEKEE (reference sequence). Trimming removed 1 base at V and 0 bases at J, with 8 bases between. The length of the CDR3 is 16 residues.

The CDR3 region is CASSLRGANTGELFF. The CDR3 DNA is TGTGCCAGCAGCTTGCGGGGGGCGAACACCGGGGAGCTGTTTTTT. The chain carries TRBV7-3 and TRBJ2-2; 8 bases are a match to TRBD2. From germline, CDR1 is SGHTA and CDR2 FQGTGA. The CDR3 is 15 amino acids. J lost 0 bases, V lost 3 bases, and 0 bases had no gene match.

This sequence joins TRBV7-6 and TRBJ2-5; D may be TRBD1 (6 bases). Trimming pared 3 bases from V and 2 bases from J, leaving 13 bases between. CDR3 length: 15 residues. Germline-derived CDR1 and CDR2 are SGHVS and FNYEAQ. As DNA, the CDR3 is TGTGCCAGCAGCTTGCCCTGGGACAAACAAGAGACCCAGTACTTC. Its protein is CASSLPWDKQETQYF.

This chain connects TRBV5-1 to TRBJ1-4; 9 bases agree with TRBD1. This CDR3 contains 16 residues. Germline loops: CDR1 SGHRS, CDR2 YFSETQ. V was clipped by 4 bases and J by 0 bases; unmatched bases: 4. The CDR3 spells CASSSTGGPTNEKLFF. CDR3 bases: TGCGCCAGCAGCAGTACAGGGGGCCCAACTAATGAAAAACTGTTTTTT.

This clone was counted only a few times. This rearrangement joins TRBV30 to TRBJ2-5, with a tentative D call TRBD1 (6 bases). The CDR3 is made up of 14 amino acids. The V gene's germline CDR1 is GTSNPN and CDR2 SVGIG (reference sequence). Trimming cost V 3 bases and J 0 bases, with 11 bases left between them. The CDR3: CAWRSGAYQETQYF. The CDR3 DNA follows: TGTGCCTGGAGGTCAGGGGCATACCAAGAGACCCAGTACTTC.

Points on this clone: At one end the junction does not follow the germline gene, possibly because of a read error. The CDR3 DNA reads as TGTGCCACCAGCGATTTAACCCCTTCTAGCGGGGATTTCACCGGGGAGCTGTTTTTT. This codes for CATSDLTPSSGDFTGELFF. The chain combines TRBV24-1 with TRBJ2-2; 9 nucleotides line up with TRBD2. This CDR3 contains 19 residues. Germline CDR1 and CDR2: KGHDR and SFDVKD.